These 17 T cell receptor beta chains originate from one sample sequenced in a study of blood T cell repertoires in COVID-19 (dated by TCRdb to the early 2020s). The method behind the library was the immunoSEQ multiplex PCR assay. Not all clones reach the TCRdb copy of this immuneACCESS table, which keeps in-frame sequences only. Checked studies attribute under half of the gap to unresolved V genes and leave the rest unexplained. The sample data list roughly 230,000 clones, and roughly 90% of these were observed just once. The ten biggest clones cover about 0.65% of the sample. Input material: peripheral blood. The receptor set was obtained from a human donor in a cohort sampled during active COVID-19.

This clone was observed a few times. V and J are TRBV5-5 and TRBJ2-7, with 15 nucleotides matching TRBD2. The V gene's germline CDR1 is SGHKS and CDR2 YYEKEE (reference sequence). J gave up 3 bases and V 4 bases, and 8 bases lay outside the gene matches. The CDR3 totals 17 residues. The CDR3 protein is CASSLPGLAGGNYEQYF. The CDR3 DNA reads TGTGCCAGCAGCCTACCGGGACTAGCGGGAGGTAACTACGAGCAGTACTTC.

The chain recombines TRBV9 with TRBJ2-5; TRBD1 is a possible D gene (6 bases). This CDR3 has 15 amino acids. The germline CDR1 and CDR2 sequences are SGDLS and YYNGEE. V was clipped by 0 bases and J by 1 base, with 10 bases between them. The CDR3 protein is CASSVVGGPQETQYF. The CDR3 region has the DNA TGTGCCAGCAGCGTAGTAGGGGGTCCCCAAGAGACCCAGTACTTC.

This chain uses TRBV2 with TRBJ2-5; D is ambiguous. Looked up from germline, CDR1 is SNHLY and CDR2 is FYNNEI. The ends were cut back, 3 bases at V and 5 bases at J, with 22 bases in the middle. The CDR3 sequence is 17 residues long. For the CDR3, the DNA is TGTGCCAGCAGTGATGGCTCCCTTGGGCAAGAAACGGAGACCCAGTACTTC. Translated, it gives CASSDGSLGQETETQYF. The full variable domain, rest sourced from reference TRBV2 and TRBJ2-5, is EPEVTQTPSHQVTQMGQEVILRCVPISNHLYFYWYRQILGQKVEFLVSFYNNEISEKSEIFDDQFSVERPDGSNFTLKIRSTKLEDSAMYFCASSDGSLGQETETQYFGPGTRLLVL.

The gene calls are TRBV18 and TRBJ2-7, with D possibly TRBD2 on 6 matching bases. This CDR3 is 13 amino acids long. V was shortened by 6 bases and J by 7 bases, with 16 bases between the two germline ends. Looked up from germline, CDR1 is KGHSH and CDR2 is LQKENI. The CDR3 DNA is TGTGCCAGCTCTCCAGGGACTCCTGGGGAGCAGTACTTC. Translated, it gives CASSPGTPGEQYF.

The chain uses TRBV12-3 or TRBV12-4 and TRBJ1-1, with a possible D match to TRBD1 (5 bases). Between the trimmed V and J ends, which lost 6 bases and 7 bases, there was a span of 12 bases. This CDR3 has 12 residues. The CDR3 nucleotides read TGTGCCAGCAGCCCCCTGGGGGGTGAAGCTTTCTTT. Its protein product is CASSPLGGEAFF.

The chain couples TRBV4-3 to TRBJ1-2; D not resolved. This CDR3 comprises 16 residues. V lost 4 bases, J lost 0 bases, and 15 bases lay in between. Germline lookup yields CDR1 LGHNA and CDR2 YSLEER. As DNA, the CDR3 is TGCGCCAGCAGCCCCACGTCCCTCTTAGCTAACTATGGCTACACCTTC. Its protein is CASSPTSLLANYGYTF.

The chain's CDR3 is CASSQDLSYGELFF. In nucleotides, the CDR3 is TGTGCCAGCAGCCAAGATTTGAGCTACGGGGAGCTGTTTTTT. The rearrangement links TRBV14 to TRBJ2-2; no clear D. CDR3 size: 14 residues. V lost 0 bases and J 7 bases, leaving 9 bases between the germline ends. CDR1 and CDR2 from the germline V gene are SGHDN and FVKESK.

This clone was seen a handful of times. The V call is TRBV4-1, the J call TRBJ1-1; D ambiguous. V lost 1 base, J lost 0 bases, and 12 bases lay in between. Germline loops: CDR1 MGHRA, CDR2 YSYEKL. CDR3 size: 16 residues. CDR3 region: CASSQGPASMNTEAFF. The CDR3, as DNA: TGCGCCAGCAGCCAAGGGCCAGCGAGCATGAACACTGAAGCTTTCTTT.

The CDR3 nucleotides read TGTGCCAGCAGCTTATCCCCTACCTACAATGAGCAGTTCTTC. Translation: CASSLSPTYNEQFF. The V call is TRBV7-3, the J call TRBJ2-1; unclear D gene. The V end lost 2 bases, the J end lost 2 bases, and 7 bases lay between the germline ends. Per the germline V gene, CDR1 is SGHTA and CDR2 is FQGTGA. The CDR3 has 14 amino acids.

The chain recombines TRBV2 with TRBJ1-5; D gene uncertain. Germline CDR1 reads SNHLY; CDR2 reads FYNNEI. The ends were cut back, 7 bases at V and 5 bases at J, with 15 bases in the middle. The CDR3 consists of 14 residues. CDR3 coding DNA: TGTGCCAGCACAGATCAGGACTGGCATCAGCCCCAGCATTTT. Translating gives CASTDQDWHQPQHF.

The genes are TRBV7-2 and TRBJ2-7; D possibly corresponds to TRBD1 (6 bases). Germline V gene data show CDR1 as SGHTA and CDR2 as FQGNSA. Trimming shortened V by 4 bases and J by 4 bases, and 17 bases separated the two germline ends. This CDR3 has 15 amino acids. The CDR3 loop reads CASSSNRAPQYEQYF. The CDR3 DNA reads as TGTGCCAGCAGCTCCAACAGGGCGCCTCAGTACGAGCAGTACTTC.

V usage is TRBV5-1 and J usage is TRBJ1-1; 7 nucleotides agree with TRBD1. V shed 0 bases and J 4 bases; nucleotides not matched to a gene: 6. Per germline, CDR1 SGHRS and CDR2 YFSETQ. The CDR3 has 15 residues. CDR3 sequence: CASSLETGVGTEAFF. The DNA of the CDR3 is TGCGCCAGCAGCTTGGAAACAGGGGTCGGCACTGAAGCTTTCTTT.

CDR3 loop: CASSEGKAGGPGEQYF. The CDR3 DNA is TGTGCCAGCAGTGAGGGTAAAGCGGGAGGGCCGGGCGAGCAGTACTTC. The V gene is TRBV25-1, the J gene TRBJ2-7, with 10 bases that match TRBD2. From germline, CDR1 is MGHDK and CDR2 SYGVNS. CDR3 size: 16 residues. Trimming at V came to 3 bases and at J to 6 bases, leaving 11 bases not matched to a gene.

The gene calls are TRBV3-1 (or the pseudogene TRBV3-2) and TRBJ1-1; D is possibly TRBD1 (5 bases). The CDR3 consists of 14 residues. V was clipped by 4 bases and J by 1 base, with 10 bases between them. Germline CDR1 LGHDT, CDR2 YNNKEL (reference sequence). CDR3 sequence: CASSPGGGNTEAFF. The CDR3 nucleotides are TGTGCCAGCAGCCCCGGGGGGGGGAACACTGAAGCTTTCTTT.

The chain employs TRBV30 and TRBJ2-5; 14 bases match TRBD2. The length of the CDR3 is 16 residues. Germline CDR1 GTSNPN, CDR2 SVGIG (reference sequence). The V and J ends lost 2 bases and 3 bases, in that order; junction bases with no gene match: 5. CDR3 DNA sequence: TGTGCCTGGAGTCGGGGACTAGCGGGGGTAAAAGAGACCCAGTACTTC. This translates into CAWSRGLAGVKETQYF.

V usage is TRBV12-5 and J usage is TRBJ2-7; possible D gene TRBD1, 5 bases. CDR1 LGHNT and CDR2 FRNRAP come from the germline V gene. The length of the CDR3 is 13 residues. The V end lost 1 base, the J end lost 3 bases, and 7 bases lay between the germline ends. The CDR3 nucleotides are TGTGCTAGTGGTTTGGACAGGAGCTACGAGCAGTACTTC. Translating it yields CASGLDRSYEQYF.

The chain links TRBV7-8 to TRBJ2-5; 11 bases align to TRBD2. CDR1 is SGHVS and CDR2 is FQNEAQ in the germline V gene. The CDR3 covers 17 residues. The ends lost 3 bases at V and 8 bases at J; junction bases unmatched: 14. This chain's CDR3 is CASSLQGSSGGGGTQYF. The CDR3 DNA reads TGTGCCAGCAGCTTGCAAGGGAGTAGCGGGGGGGGAGGAACCCAGTACTTC.